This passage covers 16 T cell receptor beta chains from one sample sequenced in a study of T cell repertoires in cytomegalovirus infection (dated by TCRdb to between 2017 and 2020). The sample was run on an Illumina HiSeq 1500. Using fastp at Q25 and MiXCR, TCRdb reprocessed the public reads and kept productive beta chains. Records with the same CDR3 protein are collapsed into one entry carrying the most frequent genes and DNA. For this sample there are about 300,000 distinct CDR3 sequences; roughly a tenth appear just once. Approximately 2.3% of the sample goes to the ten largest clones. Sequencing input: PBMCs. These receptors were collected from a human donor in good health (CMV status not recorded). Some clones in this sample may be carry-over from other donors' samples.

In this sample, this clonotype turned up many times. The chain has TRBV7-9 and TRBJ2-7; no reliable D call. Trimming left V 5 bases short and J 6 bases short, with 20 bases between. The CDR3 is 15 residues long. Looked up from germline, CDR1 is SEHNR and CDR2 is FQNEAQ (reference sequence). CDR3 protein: CASSPLGIRVGEQYV. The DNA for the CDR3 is TGTGCCAGCAGCCCGTTAGGGATCCGGGTTGGCGAGCAGTACGTC.

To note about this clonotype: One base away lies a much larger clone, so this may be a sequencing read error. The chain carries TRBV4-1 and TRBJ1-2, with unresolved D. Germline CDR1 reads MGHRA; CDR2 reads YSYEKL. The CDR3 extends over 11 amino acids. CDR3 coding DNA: TGCGCCAGCAGCCACCTCGATGGCCACACCTTC. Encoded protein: CASSHLDGHTF.

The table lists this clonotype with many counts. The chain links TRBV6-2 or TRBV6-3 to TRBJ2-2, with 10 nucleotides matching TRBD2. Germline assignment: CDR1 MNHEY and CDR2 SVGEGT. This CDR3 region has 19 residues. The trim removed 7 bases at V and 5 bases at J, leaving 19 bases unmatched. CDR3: CASNPSRGLAGALTGELFF. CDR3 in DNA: TGTGCCAGCAACCCCTCCAGGGGCCTAGCGGGGGCCCTAACCGGGGAGCTGTTTTTT.

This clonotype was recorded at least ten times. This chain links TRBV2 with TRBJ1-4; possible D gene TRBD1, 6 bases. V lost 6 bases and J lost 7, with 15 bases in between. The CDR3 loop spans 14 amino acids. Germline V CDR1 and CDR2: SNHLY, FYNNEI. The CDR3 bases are TGTGCCAGCAGGCCTACAGGGAGTAGTGAAAAACTGTTTTTT. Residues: CASRPTGSSEKLFF.

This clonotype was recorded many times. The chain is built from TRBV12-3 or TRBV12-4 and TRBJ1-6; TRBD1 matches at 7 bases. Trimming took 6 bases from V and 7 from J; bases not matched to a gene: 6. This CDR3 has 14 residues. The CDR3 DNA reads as TGTGCCAGCAGAACCGGGACAGCAAATTCACCCCTCCACTTT. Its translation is CASRTGTANSPLHF.

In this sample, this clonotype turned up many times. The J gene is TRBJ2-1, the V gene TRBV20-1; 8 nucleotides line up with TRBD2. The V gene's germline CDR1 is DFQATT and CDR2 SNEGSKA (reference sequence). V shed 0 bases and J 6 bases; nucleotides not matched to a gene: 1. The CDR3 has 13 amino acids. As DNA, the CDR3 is TGCAGTGCTAGAGATCTAGCGGGCAATGAGCAGTTCTTC. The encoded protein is CSARDLAGNEQFF.

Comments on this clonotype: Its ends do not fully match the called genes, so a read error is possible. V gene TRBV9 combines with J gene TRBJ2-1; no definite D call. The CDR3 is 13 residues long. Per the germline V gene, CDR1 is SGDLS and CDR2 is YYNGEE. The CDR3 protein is CASSPKARDEQVF. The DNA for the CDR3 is TGTGCCAGCAGCCCCAAGGCTCGCGATGAGCAGGTCTTC.

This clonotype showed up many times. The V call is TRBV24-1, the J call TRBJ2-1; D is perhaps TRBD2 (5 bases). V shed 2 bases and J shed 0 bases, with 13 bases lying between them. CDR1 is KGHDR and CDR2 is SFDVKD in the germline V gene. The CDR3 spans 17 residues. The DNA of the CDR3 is TGTGCCACCAGTGATTCCTCCGGACTGGGCTCCTACAATGAGCAGTTCTTC. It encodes CATSDSSGLGSYNEQFF.

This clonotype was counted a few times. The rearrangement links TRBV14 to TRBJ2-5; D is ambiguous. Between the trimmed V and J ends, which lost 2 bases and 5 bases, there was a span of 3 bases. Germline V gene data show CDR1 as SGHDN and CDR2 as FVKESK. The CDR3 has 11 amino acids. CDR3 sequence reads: CASSQYETQYF. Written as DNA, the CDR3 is TGTGCCAGCAGCCAATACGAGACCCAGTACTTC.

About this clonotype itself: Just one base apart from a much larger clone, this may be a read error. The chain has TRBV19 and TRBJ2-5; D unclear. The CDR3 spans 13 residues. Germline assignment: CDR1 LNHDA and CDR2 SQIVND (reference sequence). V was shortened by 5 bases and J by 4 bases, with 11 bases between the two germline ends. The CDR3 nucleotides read TGTGCCAGTAGTGACCCCCCTCGAGAGACCCAGTACTTC. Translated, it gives CASSDPPRETQYF. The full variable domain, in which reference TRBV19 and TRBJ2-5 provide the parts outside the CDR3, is DGGITQSPKYLFRKEGQNVTLSCEQNLNHDAMYWYRQDPGQGLRLIYYSQIVNDFQKGDIAEGYSVSREKKESFPLTVTSAQKNPTAFYLCASSDPPRETQYFGPGTRLLVL.

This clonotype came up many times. CDR3 sequence reads: CASSFGGGGGTDTQYF. CDR3 bases: TGTGCCAGCAGCTTTGGTGGTGGCGGGGGCACAGATACGCAGTATTTT. The J gene is TRBJ2-3, the V gene TRBV7-2, with D maybe TRBD2 (6 bases). This CDR3 is built from 16 residues. The V gene's germline CDR1 is SGHTA and CDR2 FQGNSA. V was trimmed by 3 bases and J by 1 base, leaving 14 bases between them.

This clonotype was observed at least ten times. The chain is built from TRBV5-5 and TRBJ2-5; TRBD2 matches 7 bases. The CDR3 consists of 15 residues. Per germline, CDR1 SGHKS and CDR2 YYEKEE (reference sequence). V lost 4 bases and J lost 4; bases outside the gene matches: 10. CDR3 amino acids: CASSPEGRGRETQYF. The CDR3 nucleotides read TGTGCCAGCAGCCCGGAGGGGAGGGGACGAGAGACCCAGTACTTC.

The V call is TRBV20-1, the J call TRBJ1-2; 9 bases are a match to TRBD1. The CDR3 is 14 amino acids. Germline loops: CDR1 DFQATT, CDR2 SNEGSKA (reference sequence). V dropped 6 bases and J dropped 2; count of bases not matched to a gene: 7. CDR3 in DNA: TGCAGTGCGCCAAGACAGGGGGGAAACTATGGCTACACCTTC. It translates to CSAPRQGGNYGYTF.

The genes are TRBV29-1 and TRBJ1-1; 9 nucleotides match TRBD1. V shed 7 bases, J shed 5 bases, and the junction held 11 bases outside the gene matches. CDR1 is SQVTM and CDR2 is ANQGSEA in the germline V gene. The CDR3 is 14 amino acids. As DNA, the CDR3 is TGCAGCGCAATACAGGGGGCCGCGGGTACTGAAGCTTTCTTT. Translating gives CSAIQGAAGTEAFF.

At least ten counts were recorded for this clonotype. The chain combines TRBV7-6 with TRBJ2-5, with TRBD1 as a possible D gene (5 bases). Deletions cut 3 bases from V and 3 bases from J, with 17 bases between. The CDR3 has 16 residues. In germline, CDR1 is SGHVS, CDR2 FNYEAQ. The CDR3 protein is CASSLLLTESKETQYF. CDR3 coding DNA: TGTGCCAGCAGCTTGCTCCTGACAGAGTCTAAAGAGACCCAGTACTTC. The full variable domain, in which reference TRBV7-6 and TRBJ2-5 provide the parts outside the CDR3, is GAGVSQSPRYKVTKRGQDVALRCDPISGHVSLYWYRQALGQGPEFLTYFNYEAQQDKSGLPNDRFSAERPEGSISTLTIQRTEQRDSAMYRCASSLLLTESKETQYFGPGTRLLVL.

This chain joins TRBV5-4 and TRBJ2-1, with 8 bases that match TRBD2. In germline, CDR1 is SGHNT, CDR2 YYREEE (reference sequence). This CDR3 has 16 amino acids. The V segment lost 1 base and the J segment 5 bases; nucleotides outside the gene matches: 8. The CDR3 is CASSLNGLASHNEQFF. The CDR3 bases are TGTGCCAGCAGCTTGAATGGACTAGCATCTCACAATGAGCAGTTCTTC.